Listed below are T cell receptor beta chains from one sample, sequenced in a study of shared clonotypes between healthy human individuals. Produced via immunoSEQ multiplex PCR; TCRdb's table is partial and in-frame only. The sample contains about a million clones, about 80% of which appear only once. Sequencing was carried out using memory CD4+ T cells from PBMCs. These receptors were obtained from a man between 18 and 35 years old in good health. Some clones in this sample may be carry-over from other donors' samples. Each CDR3 is given with its conserved first and last residue. A D gene is named only where the DNA matches it firmly. Only part of the rows carry a size: once, few, many, or a class if the clone is expanded.

- TRBJ2-7 TRBV7-3 13 few CASSLKNGGEQYF TGTGCCAGCAGCTTAAAAAATGGTGGAGAGCAGTACTTC
- TRBJ1-6 TRBV28 13 - CASSSVTASPLHF TGTGCCAGCAGTTCGGTGACAGCTTCACCCCTCCACTTT
- TRBJ1-1 TRBV15 16 - CATSRDPGHLGSEAFF TGTGCCACCAGCAGAGATCCGGGACACCTGGGTTCTGAAGCTTTCTTT
- TRBJ1-2 TRBV29-1 15 - CSVDPSTGGGYGYTF TGCAGCGTTGACCCTTCGACAGGCGGGGGCTATGGCTACACCTTC
- TRBJ2-3 TRBV7-3 13 - CASSEGSTDTQYF TGTGCCAGCAGCGAGGGAAGCACAGATACGCAGTATTTT
- TRBJ2-1 TRBV2 10 - CASSEGEQFF TGTGCCAGCAGTGAGGGGGAGCAGTTCTTC
- TRBJ2-6 TRBV5-1 18 - CASSLVTGSYTGANVLTF TGCGCCAGCAGCCTGGTGACTGGCTCTTACACTGGGGCCAACGTCCTGACTTTC
- TRBJ1-1 TRBV5-6 14 - CASSLLGLGTEAFF TGTGCCAGCAGCTTGCTCGGATTGGGAACTGAAGCTTTCTTT
- TRBJ2-1 TRBV28 12 - CASSSGSARPFF TGTGCCAGCAGTTCTGGTAGCGCCCGTCCGTTCTTC
- TRBJ1-1 TRBV6-5 15 - CASSLAGGINTEAFF TGTGCCAGCAGTCTCGCGGGGGGCATTAACACTGAAGCTTTCTTT
- TRBJ1-5 TRBV28 12 - CASSILYQPQHF TGTGCCAGCAGTATACTTTATCAGCCCCAGCATTTT
TRBD1 TRBJ2-5 TRBV9 16 few CASSPGQGSPWETQYF TGTGCCAGCAGCCCCGGACAGGGGTCGCCGTGGGAGACCCAGTACTTC
- TRBJ2-5 TRBV7-2 14 - CASSFQRAKETQYF TGTGCCAGCAGCTTCCAGCGGGCTAAAGAGACCCAGTACTTC
- TRBJ1-3 TRBV5-6 14 - CASSLEVAGNTIYF TGTGCCAGCAGCCTCGAAGTGGCGGGAAACACCATATATTTT
- TRBJ2-5 TRBV30 13 - CAWRLGGQETQYF TGCGCCTGGAGGCTGGGGGGCCAAGAGACCCAGTACTTC
TRBD1 TRBJ1-6 TRBV5-5 15 - CASRNGQDNNSPLHF TGTGCCAGCAGAAATGGACAGGACAATAATTCACCCCTCCACTTT
- TRBJ1-2 TRBV15 13 - CATSRGGSYGYTF TGTGCCACCAGCAGGGGGGGCAGCTATGGCTACACCTTC
- TRBJ1-1 TRBV28 15 - CASSLVRAYVTEAFF TGTGCCAGCAGTTTGGTTCGGGCGTATGTCACTGAAGCTTTCTTT
TRBD1 TRBJ2-2 TRBV28 16 few CASSSERGHGTGELFF TGTGCCAGCAGTTCCGAAAGGGGGCATGGAACCGGGGAGCTGTTTTTT
- TRBJ1-3 TRBV25-1 15 - CASSGWISSGNTIYF TGTGCCAGCAGTGGTTGGATATCCTCTGGAAACACCATATATTTT
TRBD1 TRBJ1-1 TRBV28 14 few CASMEGAGGTEAFF TGTGCCAGCATGGAGGGGGCCGGGGGCACTGAAGCTTTCTTT
- TRBJ2-7 TRBV20-1 11 few CSAPRGLEQYF TGCAGTGCTCCAAGGGGTTTGGAGCAGTACTTC
TRBD1 TRBJ2-7 TRBV7-9 16 once CASSRSQQGAIHEQYF TGTGCCAGCAGCCGTAGTCAACAGGGGGCTATCCACGAGCAGTACTTC
- TRBJ1-1 TRBV7-2 14 - CASSLSEIDTEAFF TGTGCCAGCAGCCTGAGTGAGATAGACACTGAAGCTTTCTTT
- TRBJ1-5 TRBV6-1 15 few CASSEGGQYNQPQHF TGTGCCAGCAGTGAAGGTGGACAGTACAATCAGCCCCAGCATTTT
- TRBJ2-5 TRBV7-9 14 - CASSFGTYQETQYF TGTGCCAGCAGCTTCGGGACATACCAAGAGACCCAGTACTTC
TRBD1 TRBJ2-1 TRBV11-2 15 - CASSSQGSSYNEQFF TGTGCCAGCAGCTCACAGGGGAGCTCCTACAATGAGCAGTTCTTC
TRBD2 TRBJ2-7 TRBV7-3 19 - CASSSPQPRTSGRSYEQYF TGTGCCAGCAGCTCCCCCCAGCCACGGACTAGCGGGAGATCGTACGAGCAGTACTTC
- TRBJ1-3 TRBV27 13 - CASSWDGGNTIYF TGTGCCAGCAGTTGGGACGGAGGAAACACCATATATTTT
- TRBJ2-1 TRBV6-1 16 - CASSEYRQPPYNEQFF TGTGCCAGCAGTGAATATAGACAGCCTCCCTACAATGAGCAGTTCTTC
TRBD1 TRBJ2-7 TRBV18 14 - CASSPGTETYEQYF TGTGCCAGCTCACCAGGGACAGAAACCTACGAGCAGTACTTC
- TRBJ1-4 TRBV4-2 12 - CASSQGAEKLFF TGTGCCAGCAGCCAAGGGGCGGAAAAACTGTTTTTT
- TRBJ1-4 TRBV7-9 15 once CASSPRGATNEKLFF TGTGCCAGCAGCCCCAGGGGTGCAACTAATGAAAAACTGTTTTTT